This T cell receptor (beta chain) stems from a study of a mutant IDH1 vaccine in newly diagnosed glioma. Study at large: Vaccination started 4-6 weeks after radiotherapy alone, or with temozolomide cycles. Males made up approximately 62% and females about 38% of treated patients, whose mean age was 40.4 years.

Time point meaning: week 23, last vaccination. Vaccine doses each comprised 300 ug of mutant IDH1 20-mer peptide, with topical imiquimod. New WHO grade 3 or 4 IDH1-mutant, ATRX-lost astrocytomas were present in all donors. Study results and limitations: Top-clonotype changes in peripheral T cells seemed unrelated to pseudoprogression.

Clones were sequenced by immunoSEQ multiplex PCR, and TCRdb holds only the in-frame ones, with some missing. Among almost 85,000 clones listed, around 85% were seen once. This clone occurred a few times. Its matching antigen is unknown. Sample: PBMCs, taken from a glioma patient whose treatment included an IDH1 peptide vaccine. The receptor was derived from a man younger than 40 with glioma. Some clones in this sample may be carry-over from other donors' samples.

Written as DNA, the CDR3 is TGTGCCAGCAGCTTAGGGCGGCCCGCCGGGGAGCTGTTTTTT. It yields the protein CASSLGRPAGELFF. The chain combines TRBV7-2 with TRBJ2-2; D gene unclear. Germline V gene sequence: CDR1 SGHTA, CDR2 FQGNSA. Trimming left V 1 base short and J 6 bases short, with 9 bases between. This CDR3 region has 14 residues.